The clone carrying this T cell receptor (beta chain) appeared once. The record originates from a study of blood T cell repertoires in COVID-19. Study-wide context: Italy, Spain and the United States were the sources of the convalescent and acute COVID-19 samples. T cells, B-cell-depleted T cells, or PBMCs provided the cDNA or gDNA that served as material.

Original handling: Amplification of reference gene primers was used by the study to estimate nucleated cell counts. The table came from immunoSEQ multiplex PCR; TCRdb's copy has only in-frame clones and leaves some out. The DNA gave D and trimming, while V, J and clone size come from that table. The sample records 350,000 to 450,000 clones, around 86% being singletons. The CDR3 spans 15 residues. V lost 3 bases to trimming and J lost 8 bases; unmatched junction nucleotides: 10. Germline lookup yields CDR1 KGHSH and CDR2 LQKENI. The chain links TRBV18 to TRBJ1-2; 9 bases align to TRBD1. The sample was peripheral blood. The sequence was obtained from a human donor in a cohort sampled during active COVID-19. The CDR3 DNA is TGTGCCAGCTCACCCAACCCGGGACAGGGTAAGGGCTACACCTTC. Residues: CASSPNPGQGKGYTF.